What follows are 8 T cell receptor beta chains derived from one specimen sequenced in a study of Ad26.COV2.S vaccination and SARS-CoV-2 variants (dated by TCRdb to the early 2020s). According to the study, the label for this sample's treatment or condition signals: roughly 20 received Ad26.COV2.S at low or high dose, single or two shots; roughly five received placebo; per-sample allocation not given. Repertoires of vaccine and placebo recipients were sequenced from samples collected on day 63 after the first injection. The library relied on the immunoSEQ multiplex PCR assay. TCRdb provides this immuneACCESS table in a form limited to in-frame rearrangements. Some clones are lacking; in checked studies, under half of them reflect an unresolved V gene, and why the rest are absent is not known. The sample includes approximately 340,000 clones, with 70% to 90% observed a single time. Of the sample, 3.3% is held by the ten largest clones.

Sequenced material: peripheral blood, taken in a trial of Ad26.COV2.S vaccine versus placebo. The receptors were gathered from a person between 18 and 59 years old who received the Ad26.COV2.S COVID-19 vaccine or a placebo.

The J gene is TRBJ2-7, the V gene TRBV24-1; the D is unclear. The CDR3 runs to 13 residues. Trimming took 3 bases from V and 3 from J, leaving 8 bases between them. Germline lookup yields CDR1 KGHDR and CDR2 SFDVKD. CDR3 DNA sequence: TGTGCCACCAGTGATGCACAGATCTACGAGCAGTACTTC. The encoded protein is CATSDAQIYEQYF.

The chain joins TRBV18 to TRBJ1-1; D not certain. Germline V gene lookup returns CDR1 KGHSH and CDR2 LQKENI. V dropped 6 bases and J dropped 3 bases, with 14 bases sitting between them. There are 14 residues in the CDR3. The CDR3 protein is CASSTTGMDTEAFF. For the CDR3, the DNA is TGTGCCAGCTCCACGACTGGGATGGACACTGAAGCTTTCTTT.

The chain recombines TRBV6-2 or TRBV6-3 with TRBJ2-7, with 10 bases that match TRBD1. The CDR3 is made up of 15 amino acids. V lost 5 bases, J lost 6 bases, and 10 bases stayed unmatched. Germline V gives CDR1 MNHEY, CDR2 SVGEGT. CDR3 nucleotides: TGTGCCAGCAGTACCCGGGACAGGGGATTCGGCGAGCAGTACTTC. Translating gives CASSTRDRGFGEQYF.

The chain is built from TRBV24-1 and TRBJ2-3, with D unresolved. Germline-derived CDR1 and CDR2 are KGHDR and SFDVKD. CDR3 length: 14 amino acids. The V end lost 2 bases, the J end lost 2 bases, and 7 bases lay between the germline ends. The CDR3, as DNA: TGTGCCACCAGTGATTGGGATCACACAGATACGCAGTATTTT. Protein: CATSDWDHTDTQYF.

This chain joins TRBV6-5 and TRBJ2-3, with 8 nucleotides matching TRBD1. Germline CDR1 reads MNHEY; CDR2 reads SVGAGI. The J segment lost 1 base and the V segment lost 6 bases, leaving 6 bases of the junction unmatched. The CDR3 totals 15 residues. This CDR3 is CASSSTGGRTDTQYF. Here the CDR3 DNA reads TGTGCCAGCAGCTCTACAGGGGGGCGCACAGATACGCAGTATTTT.

The chain is built from TRBV29-1 and TRBJ2-1; 7 bases fit TRBD2. Germline trimming cut 7 bases from V and 8 bases from J; bases unmatched to any gene: 20. Germline CDR1 is SQVTM and CDR2 is ANQGSEA. The CDR3 extends over 16 amino acids. In DNA, the CDR3 is TGCAGCGCTCCCCACTTACTAGCGCCGACTACATATGAGCAGTTCTTC. Translated: CSAPHLLAPTTYEQFF.

The chain uses TRBV2 and TRBJ1-4, with D possibly being TRBD1 (6 bases). The CDR3 consists of 16 residues. V lost 3 bases to trimming and J lost 8 bases, with 19 bases between them. Germline V gene data show CDR1 as SNHLY and CDR2 as FYNNEI. The CDR3 DNA sequence: TGTGCCAGCAGTGAGGGACAAAGGAGGCCGGGAGAAAAACTGTTTTTT. Its protein is CASSEGQRRPGEKLFF.

The CDR3: CASSPTSLNYNEQFF. The DNA for the CDR3 is TGCGCCAGCAGTCCGACTAGCCTAAACTACAATGAGCAGTTCTTC. The rearrangement uses TRBV5-1 and TRBJ2-1, with TRBD2 identical over 7 bases. This CDR3 comprises 15 residues. CDR1 is SGHRS, CDR2 YFSETQ, per germline. Trimming took 5 bases from V and 3 from J; bases not matched to a gene: 8.